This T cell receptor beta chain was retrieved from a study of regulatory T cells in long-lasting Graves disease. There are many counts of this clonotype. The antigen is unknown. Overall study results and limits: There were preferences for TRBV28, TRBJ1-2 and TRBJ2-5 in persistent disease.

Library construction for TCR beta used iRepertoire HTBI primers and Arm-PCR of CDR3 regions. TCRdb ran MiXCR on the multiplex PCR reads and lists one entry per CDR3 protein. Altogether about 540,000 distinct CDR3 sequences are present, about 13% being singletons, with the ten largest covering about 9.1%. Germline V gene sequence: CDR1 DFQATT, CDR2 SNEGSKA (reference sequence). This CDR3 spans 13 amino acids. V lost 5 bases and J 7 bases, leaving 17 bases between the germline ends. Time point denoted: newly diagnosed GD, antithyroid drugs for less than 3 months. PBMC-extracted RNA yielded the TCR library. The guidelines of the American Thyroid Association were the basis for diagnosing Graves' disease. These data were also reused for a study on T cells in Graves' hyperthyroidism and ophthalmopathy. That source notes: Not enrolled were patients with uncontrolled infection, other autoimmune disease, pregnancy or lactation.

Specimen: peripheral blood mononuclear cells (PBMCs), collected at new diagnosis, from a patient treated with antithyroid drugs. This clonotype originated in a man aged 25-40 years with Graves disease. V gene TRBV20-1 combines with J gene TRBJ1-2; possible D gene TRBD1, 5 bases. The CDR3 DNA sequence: TGCAGTGCTGGAAAACTGGGGGATCGTGGCTACACCTTC. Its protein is CSAGKLGDRGYTF.